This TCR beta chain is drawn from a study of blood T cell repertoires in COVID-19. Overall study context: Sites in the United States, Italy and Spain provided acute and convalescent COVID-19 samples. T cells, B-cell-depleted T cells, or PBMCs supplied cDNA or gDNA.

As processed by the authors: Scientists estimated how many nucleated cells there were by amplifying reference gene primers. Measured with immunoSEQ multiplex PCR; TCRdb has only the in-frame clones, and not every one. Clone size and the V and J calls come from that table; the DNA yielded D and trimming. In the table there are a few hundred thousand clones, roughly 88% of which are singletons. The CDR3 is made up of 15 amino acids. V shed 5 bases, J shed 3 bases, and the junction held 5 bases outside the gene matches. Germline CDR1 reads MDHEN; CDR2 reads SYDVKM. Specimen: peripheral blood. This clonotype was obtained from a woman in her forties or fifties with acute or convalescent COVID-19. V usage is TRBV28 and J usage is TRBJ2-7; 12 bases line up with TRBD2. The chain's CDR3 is CASSVRLAGVYEQYF. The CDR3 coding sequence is TGTGCCAGCAGTGTTCGACTAGCGGGAGTCTACGAGCAGTACTTC.